The entry below gives a single T cell receptor beta chain sequence along with its context. What this receptor recognizes is not known. Base qualities are not recorded, but no much larger clone differs from it by a single base. Receptors were amplified or captured by the immunoSEQ multiplex PCR assay. The multiplex PCR relied on a mix of 60 forward primers for TCR Vbeta segments and 13 reverse primers for TCR Jbeta segments. A multiplex PCR assay on genomic DNA amplified the CDR3 region of rearranged TCR beta genes. On the Illumina HiSeq System, the amplified TCR beta libraries were sequenced as 87-base-pair reads. The paper's processing steps were these. In a later analysis, about 80 million unique TCR beta chains were counted across the 690 or so repertoires, and about 9.9 million of these chains were shared by at least two donors. To remove PCR and sequencing errors, raw reads were error-corrected and collapsed into unique sequences using a nearest-neighbor algorithm that merged closely related sequences. Alignment of CDR3 sequences to IMGT reference sequences was used to assign V, D and J gene segments. Each retained sequence needed at least a six-nucleotide match to both a V gene segment and a J gene segment. Rearrangements were classified as productive when the CDR3 lacked stop codons and remained in frame with V and J, and all other rearrangements were classified as non-productive. Following IMGT convention, CDR3 was defined as the stretch from the second conserved V-encoded cysteine up to the conserved J-encoded phenylalanine. In an earlier analysis of more than 550 of the donors, sequences lacking an unambiguous match to a single V gene segment were excluded. In an earlier analysis of approximately 550 of the donors, V segments were called functional above 56.7% productive rearrangements and were called segregating when the between-donor standard deviation exceeded 5%. A statistical classification framework was developed to diagnose cytomegalovirus status using the catalog of TCR beta chain sequences. A later analysis assigned V and J genes by comparing TCR nucleotide sequences with IMGT/GENE-DB human TR gene sequences. A later analysis assigned CDR3 sequences and most-parsimonious VDJ recombination scenarios with the TCRdist pipeline. In a later analysis, each TCR beta chain was defined by its CDR3 amino acid sequence together with its V-gene family, and reads lacking a unique V-gene family were excluded. In a later analysis, nearly 600 highly shared, low-generation-probability nucleotide sequences were removed to address suspected cross-contamination and a sequencing artifact. In a later analysis, a clonal expansion index was calculated for each public chain from normalized within-repertoire ranks of inferred template counts. In a later analysis, generation probabilities were computed using a VDJ recombination model fitted to out-of-frame rearrangements, and the results were checked against IGoR. In a later analysis, TCR-TCR, TCR-HLA and TCR-CMV co-occurrence was scored with hypergeometric tests, and a repertoire-size bias correction was applied to TCR pairs. To estimate false discovery rates, a later analysis permuted the HLA or CMV assignments 20 times. In a later analysis, co-occurring TCRs were grouped using DBSCAN, with TCRdist sequence similarity added in when clustering inside HLA-allele-positive subsets. Repertoires with fewer than 30,000 or more than 120,000 public chains were left out of co-occurrence clustering, as were about five repertoires with anomalous nucleotide sharing. The table was pulled from immuneACCESS by TCRdb, which kept in-frame rearrangements only. Such tables lose some clones; where checked, under half of the loss comes from unresolved V genes, and the rest has no known cause. The DNA gave D and trimming, while V, J and clone size come from that table. The sample table contains 200,000 or so clones; only one count was recorded for approximately 84% of them. The top ten constitute less than 4.5% of the sample.

V was cut back by 7 bases and J by 1 base, leaving a gap of 13 bases between them. From cysteine to phenylalanine, the CDR3 is 14 amino acids long. Only the CDR3 region is kept as DNA, spanning 42 bases read in frame from base 1. From the germline V gene (reference sequence), CDR1 is LNHDA and CDR2 is SQIVND. This sample was included in a study of cytomegalovirus exposure and HLA in healthy donors (dated by TCRdb to about 2017). For the study in its entirety: According to an earlier analysis of around 600 of the donors, 200 million or so T cells yielded 117 million unique TCR beta sequences and roughly 280 Gb of sequence data. Every repertoire in the discovery cohort had been generated on one and the same sequencing platform. Donor age, sex, ethnicity and CMV serostatus were collected together with the repertoire data. An early release that covered several hundred HLA-typed donors contained about 300 gigabases of sequencing data and tens of millions of unique TCR sequences. Roughly 5 DR-DQ haplotypes were treated as single units for association and clustering because of strong linkage in the cohort. Class I and class II HLA loci were covered by the typing at four-digit resolution. An earlier analysis of several hundred of the donors used high-throughput TCR beta sequencing to judge whether each TCR beta V gene segment behaved as functional or pseudogenic. The study aimed to test whether signatures of past pathogen exposure could be identified by cataloging public T cell receptors. A later analysis re-analyzed previously published TCR beta repertoires from 650 to 800 donors and added high-resolution HLA genotyping to study TCR occurrence patterns. A later genetic analysis used genome-wide SNP genotypes for about three fifths of the 666 donors, treating that subset as a discovery cohort. Besides the first cohort of roughly 660 subjects, a separate validation cohort made up of 120 or so different subjects was used. The genetic ancestry cluster associated with self-reported Caucasian donors included 81% of the roughly 380 genotyped donors. Rather than using new phenotypic data, the later analysis identified candidate immune exposures from TCR beta sequences and from how often those sequences occurred across donors. Typing coverage differed by locus: A, B, C, DRB1 and DQB1 were typed in roughly 629-640 donors, DQA1 in about 550, DPA1 in some 600, and DPB1 in 400 to 490. The T cell repertoires of 666 subjects were profiled by immunosequencing and related to cytomegalovirus serostatus. On average, roughly 240,000 unique TCR beta nucleotide sequences were sequenced per donor among fewer than 500 genotyped donors of the cohort, with around 19% of those sequences being non-productive. The study combined high-throughput TCR immunosequencing, statistical association of individual TCRs with disease status, and machine learning to predict cytomegalovirus infection status. The full study reports these points: Immune exposure information for the cohort was limited to CMV serostatus. According to the authors, the approach could potentially be generalized to other disease states and immunological phenotypes. According to a later analysis, TCR association rates differed among HLA loci, with DRB1 alleles showing the most associated TCRs and HLA-C alleles showing the fewest. The study gave a list of roughly 150 TCR beta chains associated with cytomegalovirus. The presence/absence analyses assumed that sequencing depth was roughly uniform across donors, and that assumption may not be true. In both the original and validation cohorts, the classifier was reported to diagnose cytomegalovirus status with high specificity and sensitivity. A later analysis found that most CMV-associated TCR beta chains appeared HLA-restricted, with HLA associations seemingly driven largely by CMV exposure. In vitro tests confirmed that a few of the cytomegalovirus-associated TCR beta chains recognize cytomegalovirus antigens. Because HLA typing was missing for some donors at each locus, association tests included only the typed subset. In a later analysis, 15,000 to 20,000 TCR beta sequences were associated with specific HLA alleles at a false discovery rate of 0.05. In a later genetic analysis, a missense DCLRE1C variant was associated with V-gene and J-gene trimming of TCR beta chains, and the association was replicated in an independent cohort. A later analysis found that HLA-associated TCR beta chains were more clonally expanded and had lower generation probabilities than equally common non-associated chains. Some IMGT-functional V segments, including TRBV6-2 and TRBV6-3, could not be told apart with the 87-base-pair reads, so those segments were excluded. Assigning TCR associations to individual alleles was difficult when HLA alleles, especially DR and DQ, strongly co-occurred. A further reported finding was that TCR beta sequences accurately predicted the HLA-A and HLA-B alleles for most subjects in the first cohort. A later analysis reported that several top co-occurrence clusters appeared linked to parvovirus B19, influenza, CMV and Epstein-Barr virus. Because counts were too low, seventeen rarely observed V segments, including chromosome 9 orphons, were excluded from the earlier analysis of 587 of the donors. A cluster of highly shared sequence variants was judged likely to represent a technical artifact of the sequencing pipeline. Most TCR sequences were observed very rarely across donors, whereas some public TCRs were present in many individuals. In an earlier analysis of over 550 of the donors, most TCR beta V segments were observed in productive rearrangements about 90% or about 30% of the time, broadly matching IMGT annotations. In a later genetic analysis, fewer N-insertions in productive TCRs were reported among donors in an Asian-associated ancestry cluster than the roughly 700-donor mean. Correlated functional status among segregating V segments might be attributable to linkage disequilibrium, but an unknown experimental factor could not be ruled out. The cohort was sequenced for TCR beta chains only, and without alpha or paired-chain data the features that could be detected were limited.

In total, over 600 healthy bone marrow donors made up the cohort. At the time of sampling, every cohort member was nominally healthy, though immune exposures that went unrecorded were likely present. The donor tested CMV seronegative, placing the donor among the approximately 400 seronegative members of the cohort. Each donor provided a peripheral blood sample, and peripheral blood mononuclear cells were used for TCR beta sequencing. The Qiagen DNeasy Blood Extraction Kit was used to extract genomic DNA from the blood cell samples. Sequences were obtained from PBMCs. The rearrangement combines TRBV19 with TRBJ1-2; the D gene is not confidently resolved. The origin of this receptor is a man in his fifties in good health and CMV-seronegative. The DNA sequence is given as TGTGCCAGTACTCAGCAAGGACTTAACTATGGCTACACCTTC. The encoded protein is CASTQQGLNYGYTF.